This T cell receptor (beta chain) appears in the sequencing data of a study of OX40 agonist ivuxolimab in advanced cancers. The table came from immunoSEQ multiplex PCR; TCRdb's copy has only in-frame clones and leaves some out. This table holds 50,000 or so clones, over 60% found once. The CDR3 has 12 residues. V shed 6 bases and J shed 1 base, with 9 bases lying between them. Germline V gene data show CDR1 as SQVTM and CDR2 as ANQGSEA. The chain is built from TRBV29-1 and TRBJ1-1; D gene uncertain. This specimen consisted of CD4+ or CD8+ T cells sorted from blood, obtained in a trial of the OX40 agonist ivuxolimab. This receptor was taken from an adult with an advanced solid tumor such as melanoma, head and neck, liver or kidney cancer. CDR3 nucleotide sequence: TGCAGCGTCGAGGGCCCGAACACTGAAGCTTTCTTT. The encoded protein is CSVEGPNTEAFF. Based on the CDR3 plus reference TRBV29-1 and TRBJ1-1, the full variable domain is SAVISQKPSRDICQRGTSLTIQCQVDSQVTMMFWYRQQPGQSLTLIATANQGSEATYESGFVIDKFPISRPNLTFSTLTVSNMSPEDSSIYLCSVEGPNTEAFFGQGTRLTVV.